These 19 T cell receptor beta chains were sequenced from one sample in a study of blood T cell repertoires in COVID-19 (TCRdb year 2020). To prepare the library, the immunoSEQ multiplex PCR assay was applied. TCRdb holds this immuneACCESS table with in-frame rearrangements only. Some clones are missing; in checked studies, unresolved V genes explain under half, and the rest has no known cause. The sample records some 47,000 clones, less than 95% of which are singletons. Over 4% of the sample rests with the top ten. Sequenced material: peripheral blood. These receptors were taken from a man in his sixties or seventies with acute or convalescent COVID-19.

The chain couples TRBV7-2 to TRBJ2-3; TRBD2 agrees at 7 bases. V trimming: 5 bases; J trimming: 4 bases; junction bases outside the gene matches: 6. The CDR3 has 14 amino acids. The germline V gene has CDR1 SGHTA and CDR2 FQGNSA. CDR3 in amino acids: CASSRTRVADTQYF. The CDR3, as DNA: TGTGCCAGCAGCAGGACTAGGGTCGCAGATACGCAGTATTTT.

The chain combines TRBV5-4 with TRBJ2-3, with D perhaps matching TRBD2 (6 bases). Germline V CDR1 and CDR2: SGHNT, YYREEE (reference sequence). Between the trimmed V and J ends, which lost 0 bases and 3 bases, there was a span of 14 bases. This CDR3 is 16 amino acids long. The DNA of the CDR3 is TGTGCCAGCAGCTTGGAGGCGGGGTACGAGACAGATACGCAGTATTTT. Translating gives CASSLEAGYETDTQYF.

V and J are TRBV10-3 and TRBJ1-5, with a possible D match to TRBD1 (5 bases). The CDR3 totals 13 residues. Trimming removed 8 bases from V and 0 bases from J, with 8 bases in between. The germline V gene encodes CDR1 ENHRY and CDR2 SYGVKD. Written as DNA, the CDR3 is TGTGCCATCCGGGGGGATAGCAATCAGCCCCAGCATTTT. Amino acid sequence: CAIRGDSNQPQHF.

The gene calls are TRBV28 and TRBJ2-2; possibly TRBD1 for D (6 bases). Germline CDR1 is MDHEN and CDR2 is SYDVKM. This CDR3 spans 16 amino acids. V was cut by 5 bases and J by 4 bases, with 17 bases left in between. CDR3 DNA sequence: TGTGCCAGCAGTCCTATACCCTTAGGGGGCACCGGGGAGCTGTTTTTT. Protein product: CASSPIPLGGTGELFF.

The chain combines TRBV6-5 with TRBJ1-2; 9 nucleotides agree with TRBD1. In germline, CDR1 is MNHEY, CDR2 SVGAGI. This CDR3 comprises 13 residues. Trimming at V came to 6 bases and at J to 7 bases, leaving 6 bases not matched to a gene. The CDR3 sequence is CASRLTGGSGYTF. CDR3 nucleotides: TGTGCCAGCAGACTTACAGGGGGCTCTGGCTACACCTTC.

V and J are TRBV7-6 and TRBJ2-2, with 9 positions matching TRBD1. The CDR3 sequence is 16 residues long. Trimming cost V 2 bases and J 0 bases; bases outside gene matches: 1. CDR1 and CDR2 from the germline V gene are SGHVS and FNYEAQ. CDR3 coding DNA: TGTGCCAGCAGCTTACGGGACAGGGCGAACACCGGGGAGCTGTTTTTT. This encodes CASSLRDRANTGELFF.

The chain uses TRBV7-2 and TRBJ2-5, with D possibly TRBD1 on 5 matching bases. Trimming took 5 bases from V and 5 from J, leaving 24 bases between them. CDR1 and CDR2 (germline): SGHTA, FQGNSA. CDR3 size: 17 residues. The CDR3 DNA is TGTGCCAGCAGCCCCAAGGGTAATCAGGGAAGACGGGAGACCCAGTACTTC. It codes for CASSPKGNQGRRETQYF.

This chain joins TRBV2 and TRBJ2-5; TRBD1 agrees at 8 bases. Germline values: CDR1 SNHLY, CDR2 FYNNEI. The CDR3 length is 14 residues. J gave up 5 bases and V 7 bases, and 9 bases lay outside the gene matches. The CDR3 spells CASKPDRGRETQYF. DNA of the CDR3: TGTGCCAGCAAACCCGACAGGGGTCGGGAGACCCAGTACTTC.

This chain joins TRBV7-2 and TRBJ1-1; TRBD1 is a possible D gene (5 bases). The CDR3 is made up of 13 amino acids. Trimming stripped 5 bases from V and 11 bases from J, with 18 bases between. Germline V gene lookup returns CDR1 SGHTA and CDR2 FQGNSA. The CDR3 DNA is TGTGCCAGCAGCCCACCGGGGGGAGGGTCGGCTTTCTTT. Protein: CASSPPGGGSAFF. Filled out from reference TRBV7-2 and TRBJ1-1, the complete variable domain reads GAGVSQSPSNKVTEKGKDVELRCDPISGHTALYWYRQSLGQGLEFLIYFQGNSAPDKSGLPSDRFSAERTGGSVSTLTIQRTQQEDSAVYLCASSPPGGGSAFFGQGTRLTVV.

In this sample, this clone turned up once. V usage is TRBV7-2 and J usage is TRBJ1-2, with D possibly being TRBD1 (6 bases). Trimming took 5 bases from V and 2 from J, leaving 9 bases between them. The CDR3 has 13 amino acids. CDR1 and CDR2 (germline): SGHTA, FQGNSA. The chain's CDR3 is CASSTTGNYGYTF. In DNA form, the CDR3 reads TGTGCCAGCAGCACCACAGGGAACTATGGCTACACCTTC.

This chain connects TRBV11-1 to TRBJ1-1; 8 positions match TRBD1. The V gene's germline CDR1 is SGHAT and CDR2 FQDESV (reference sequence). The CDR3 has 12 amino acids. V was clipped by 5 bases and J by 7 bases; unmatched bases: 3. The CDR3 spells CASSQDRVEAFF. The CDR3, as DNA: TGTGCCAGCAGCCAGGACAGGGTTGAAGCTTTCTTT. The full variable domain, rest sourced from reference TRBV11-1 and TRBJ1-1, is EAEVAQSPRYKITEKSQAVAFWCDPISGHATLYWYRQILGQGPELLVQFQDESVVDDSQLPKDRFSAERLKGVDSTLKIQPAELGDSAMYLCASSQDRVEAFFGQGTRLTVV.

This chain connects TRBV30 to TRBJ1-5, with D tentatively TRBD1 (6 bases). CDR3 length: 15 amino acids. The V end was cut by 1 base, the J end by 0 bases, with 10 bases between. Germline CDR1 reads GTSNPN; CDR2 reads SVGIG (reference sequence). The chain's CDR3 is CAWSEDSHSNQPQHF. The DNA for the CDR3 is TGTGCCTGGAGTGAGGACAGTCATAGCAATCAGCCCCAGCATTTT.

The chain carries TRBV21-1 and TRBJ2-7; TRBD1 was called by the table and not checked on the DNA. TRBV21-1 is tagged as a pseudogene. The CDR3 spans 13 residues. This CDR3 reads CAGGVQGSYEQYF. CDR3 coding DNA: TGTGCCGGAGGGGTACAGGGGTCCTACGAGCAGTACTTC.

The rearrangement uses TRBV30 and TRBJ1-6, with D perhaps TRBD1 (5 bases). V was trimmed by 2 bases and J by 8 bases, leaving 19 bases between them. Germline CDR1 GTSNPN, CDR2 SVGIG (reference sequence). This CDR3 is built from 16 residues. The CDR3 DNA reads TGTGCCTGGAGTTCGAACAGGTTCTCCAGGGATTCACCCCTCCACTTT. Its protein product is CAWSSNRFSRDSPLHF.

The CDR3 bases are TGTGCCAGCAGCCAGGGACAGGGGCGTACCGGGGAGCTGTTTTTT. Amino acids: CASSQGQGRTGELFF. The V gene is TRBV6-5, the J gene TRBJ2-2; 10 bases are a match to TRBD1. V lost 6 bases and J lost 5; bases outside the gene matches: 6. The CDR3 totals 15 residues. CDR1 is MNHEY, CDR2 SVGAGI, per germline.

The rearrangement joins TRBV5-1 to TRBJ2-4; TRBD2 might be the D (6 bases). This CDR3 has 14 amino acids. Germline V gives CDR1 SGHRS, CDR2 YFSETQ. V lost 0 bases and J lost 8, with 12 bases in between. The CDR3 region is CASSLGGRRDIQYF. As DNA, the CDR3 is TGCGCCAGCAGCTTGGGAGGGCGGAGGGACATTCAGTACTTC.

The genes are TRBV4-3 and TRBJ2-3; D is ambiguous. The CDR3 consists of 15 residues. The germline CDR1 and CDR2 sequences are LGHNA and YSLEER. V was clipped by 4 bases and J by 2 bases, with 13 bases between them. The CDR3 region is CASSLQVPNTDTQYF. Here the CDR3 DNA reads TGCGCCAGCAGCCTCCAGGTCCCAAACACAGATACGCAGTATTTT.

V is TRBV14 and J is TRBJ2-1; D is unresolved. V lost 6 bases to trimming and J lost 5 bases, with 11 bases between them. The CDR3 totals 13 residues. Germline assignment: CDR1 SGHDN and CDR2 FVKESK. The CDR3, as DNA: TGTGCCAGCAGTCGAGACATTGACAATGAGCAGTTCTTC. Protein sequence: CASSRDIDNEQFF.

V is TRBV6-2 or TRBV6-3 and J is TRBJ2-7, with a tentative D call TRBD2 (6 bases). This CDR3 contains 16 residues. Per germline, CDR1 MNHEY and CDR2 SVGEGT. V was shortened by 0 bases and J by 0 bases, with 12 bases between the two germline ends. In DNA form, the CDR3 reads TGTGCCAGCAGTTACTCCACCGGGACTGTCTCCTACGAGCAGTACTTC. Amino acid sequence: CASSYSTGTVSYEQYF.